This TCR beta chain is from a study of blood T cell repertoires in COVID-19. Study as a whole: The samples span acute and convalescent COVID-19 from the United States, Italy and Spain. In each case, the material was cDNA or gDNA derived from T cells, B-cell-depleted T cells, or PBMCs.

Recruited during active infection, patients (from Seattle) were subsequently followed longitudinally. The germline V gene encodes CDR1 MNHEY and CDR2 SMNVEV (reference sequence). V was cut by 5 bases and J by 7 bases, with 6 bases left in between. This CDR3 region has 11 residues. Sequencing used immunoSEQ multiplex PCR; TCRdb keeps in-frame clones, though not all of them. This table has roughly 320,000 clones, around nine tenths appearing once. The chain uses TRBV27 and TRBJ1-5; D is unclear. The specimen sequenced was peripheral blood. The origin of this receptor is a woman in her 30s with COVID-19, enrolled during active disease. This CDR3 reads CASSQNQPQHF. The CDR3, as DNA: TGTGCCAGCAGTCAGAACCAGCCCCAGCATTTT.